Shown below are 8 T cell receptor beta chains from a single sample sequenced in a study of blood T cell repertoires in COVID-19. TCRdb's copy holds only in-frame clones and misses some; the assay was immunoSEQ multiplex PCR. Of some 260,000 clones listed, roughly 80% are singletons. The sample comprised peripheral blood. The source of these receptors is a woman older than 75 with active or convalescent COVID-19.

The CDR3 DNA is TGTGCCAGCAGTTATGGCCACAGCTCCTACAATGAGCAGTTCTTC. Its protein product is CASSYGHSSYNEQFF. V and J are TRBV6-6 and TRBJ2-1; D unclear. The CDR3 is 15 amino acids. V was shortened by 3 bases and J by 0 bases, with 9 bases between the two germline ends. Germline CDR1 and CDR2: MNHNY and SVGAGI (reference sequence).

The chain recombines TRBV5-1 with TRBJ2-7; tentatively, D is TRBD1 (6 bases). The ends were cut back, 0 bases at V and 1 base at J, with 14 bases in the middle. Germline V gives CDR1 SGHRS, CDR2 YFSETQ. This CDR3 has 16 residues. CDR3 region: CASSLEVGARSYEQYF. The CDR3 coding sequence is TGCGCCAGCAGCTTGGAAGTGGGGGCCAGGTCCTACGAGCAGTACTTC.

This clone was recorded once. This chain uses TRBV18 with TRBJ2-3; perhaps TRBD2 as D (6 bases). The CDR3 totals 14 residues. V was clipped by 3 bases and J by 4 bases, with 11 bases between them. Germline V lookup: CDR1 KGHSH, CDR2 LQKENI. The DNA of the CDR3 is TGTGCCAGCTCACCGGGAGGATACGCAGATACGCAGTATTTT. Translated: CASSPGGYADTQYF.

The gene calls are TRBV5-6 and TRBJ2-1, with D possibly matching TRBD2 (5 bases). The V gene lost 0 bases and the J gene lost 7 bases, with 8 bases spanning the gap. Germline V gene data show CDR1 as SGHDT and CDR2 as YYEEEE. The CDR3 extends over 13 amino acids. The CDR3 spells CASSLGRRNEQFF. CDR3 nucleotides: TGTGCCAGCAGCTTGGGCAGGAGGAATGAGCAGTTCTTC.

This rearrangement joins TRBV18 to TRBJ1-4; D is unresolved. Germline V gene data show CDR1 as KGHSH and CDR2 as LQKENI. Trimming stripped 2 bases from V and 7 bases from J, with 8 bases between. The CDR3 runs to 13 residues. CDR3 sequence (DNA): TGTGCCAGCTCACCAACCGGGTTTGAAAAACTGTTTTTT. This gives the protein CASSPTGFEKLFF.

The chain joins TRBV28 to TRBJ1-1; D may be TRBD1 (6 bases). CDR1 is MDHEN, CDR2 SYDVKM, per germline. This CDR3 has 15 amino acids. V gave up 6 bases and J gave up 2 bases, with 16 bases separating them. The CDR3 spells CASRDFGQFNTEAFF. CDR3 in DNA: TGTGCCAGCAGGGACTTTGGACAGTTCAACACTGAAGCTTTCTTT.

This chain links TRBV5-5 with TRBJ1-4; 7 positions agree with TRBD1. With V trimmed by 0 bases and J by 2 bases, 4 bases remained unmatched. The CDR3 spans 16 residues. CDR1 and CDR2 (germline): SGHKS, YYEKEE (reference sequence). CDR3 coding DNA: TGTGCCAGCAGCTTGGGCCCACAGGGGACTAATGAAAAACTGTTTTTT. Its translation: CASSLGPQGTNEKLFF.

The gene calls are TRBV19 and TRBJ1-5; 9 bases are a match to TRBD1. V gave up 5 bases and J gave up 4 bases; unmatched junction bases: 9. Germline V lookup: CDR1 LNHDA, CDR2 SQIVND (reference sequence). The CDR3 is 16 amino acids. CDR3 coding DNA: TGTGCCAGTAGTTATACCGGGACAGGGAAAAATCAGCCCCAGCATTTT. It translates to CASSYTGTGKNQPQHF.